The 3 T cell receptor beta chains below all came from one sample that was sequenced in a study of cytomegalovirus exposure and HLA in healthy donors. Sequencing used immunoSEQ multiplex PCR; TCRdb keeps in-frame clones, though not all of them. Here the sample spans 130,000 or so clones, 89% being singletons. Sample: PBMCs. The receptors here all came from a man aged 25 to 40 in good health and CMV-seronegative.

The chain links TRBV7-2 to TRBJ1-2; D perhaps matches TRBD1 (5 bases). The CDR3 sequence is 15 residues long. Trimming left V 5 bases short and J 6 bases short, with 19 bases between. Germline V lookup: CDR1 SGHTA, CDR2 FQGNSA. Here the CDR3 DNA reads TGTGCCAGCAGCCCCCGCAGGGTGGAAGCCGATGGCTACACCTTC. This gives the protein CASSPRRVEADGYTF.

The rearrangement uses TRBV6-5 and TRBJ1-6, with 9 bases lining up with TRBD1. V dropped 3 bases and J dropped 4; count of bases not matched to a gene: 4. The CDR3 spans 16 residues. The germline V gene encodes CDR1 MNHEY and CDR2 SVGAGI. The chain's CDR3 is CASSYIQGAYNSPLHF. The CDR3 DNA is TGTGCCAGCAGTTATATACAGGGGGCTTATAATTCACCCCTCCACTTT.

This CDR3 is CASSSTGGPSGNTIYF. CDR3 nucleotides: TGTGCCAGCAGTTCTACAGGGGGCCCCTCTGGAAACACCATATATTTT. V is TRBV2 and J is TRBJ1-3; 9 bases line up with TRBD1. Germline V CDR1 and CDR2: SNHLY, FYNNEI. V lost 5 bases, J lost 0 bases, and 5 bases stayed unmatched. The CDR3 is 16 amino acids.